A selection of T cell receptor beta chains follows, all from one sample in a study of blood T cell repertoires in COVID-19. Here immunoSEQ multiplex PCR was the method, and the copy in TCRdb shows in-frame clones only, minus some. The sample gives fewer than 150,000 clones, 84% of which show up once; roughly 9% is in the top ten. The sample consisted of peripheral blood. Receptor source: a woman older than 75 in a cohort sampled during active or convalescent COVID-19. Each CDR3 is given with its conserved first and last residue. A D gene is named only where the DNA matches it firmly. Size is stated for part of the rows, as once, few or many counts, or as a class when the clone is expanded.

TGTGCCAGCCCCCCTTCGAGGGCAGGGGGCTACAATGAGCAGTTCTTC | CASPPSRAGGYNEQFF | TRBJ2-1 | - | TRBV18 | TRBD1
TGTGCCAGTATCCTCGGGGGGTCGAACACCGGGGAGCTGTTTTTT | CASILGGSNTGELFF | TRBJ2-2 | - | TRBV19 | TRBD2
TGTGCCAGCAGCCAAGGGGGGGCAGGGGGGTCACCCCTCCACTTT | CASSQGGAGGSPLHF | TRBJ1-6 | - | TRBV3-1/TRBV3-2 | TRBD1
TGTGCCAGCAGCCAAGAAGGAGGGGGCGCCCAGACCCAGTACTTC | CASSQEGGGAQTQYF | TRBJ2-5 | - | TRBV3-1/TRBV3-2 | -
TGTGCCAGCAGCGAACGACAGGGTGAAAAACTGTTTTTT | CASSERQGEKLFF | TRBJ1-4 | few | TRBV12-3/TRBV12-4 | TRBD1
TGTGCCAGCTCCTGGGGGGGCGAGGGCGAGCAGTACTTC | CASSWGGEGEQYF | TRBJ2-7 | few | TRBV27 | -
TGTGCCAGCAGTGAAGCGTACGGGACAGTCTATGGCTACACCTTC | CASSEAYGTVYGYTF | TRBJ1-2 | - | TRBV6-1 | TRBD1
TGTGCCAGCAGCCCCGGACAGTCCTATGGCTACACCTTC | CASSPGQSYGYTF | TRBJ1-2 | - | TRBV6-6 | -
TGTGCCAGCAGCCCCAGGATGAACACTGAAGCTTTCTTT | CASSPRMNTEAFF | TRBJ1-1 | - | TRBV3-1/TRBV3-2 | -
TGTGCCAGCAGCGCCCGGACAGCGAACACTGAAGCTTTCTTT | CASSARTANTEAFF | TRBJ1-1 | - | TRBV9 | -
TGTGCCAGCAGCCATATAGGACAATGGAGAAACATTCAGTACTTC | CASSHIGQWRNIQYF | TRBJ2-4 | - | TRBV7-3 | -
TGCGCCAGCACCATCGGCCCGGGGGACGGGGAGCTGTTTTTT | CASTIGPGDGELFF | TRBJ2-2 | - | TRBV5-1 | -
TGTGCCAGCCAGAGGACTAGCGGGGGACTCACCGGGGAGCTGTTTTTT | CASQRTSGGLTGELFF | TRBJ2-2 | - | TRBV10-3 | TRBD2
TGTGCCAGCAGCTCCTATACAGGCCAAGAGACCCAGTACTTC | CASSSYTGQETQYF | TRBJ2-5 | - | TRBV7-9 | -
TGCAGTGCTAGTAGGCTGGGACTAGCGGGGGGAAAAGGGTACAATGAGCAGTTCTTC | CSASRLGLAGGKGYNEQFF | TRBJ2-1 | - | TRBV20-1 | TRBD2
TGTGCCAGCACGGAGGAGCCCTACAATGAGCAGTTCTTC | CASTEEPYNEQFF | TRBJ2-1 | - | TRBV2 | -
TGTGCCAGCAGTGACAGGGGGTACTACAATTCACCCCTCCACTTT | CASSDRGYYNSPLHF | TRBJ1-6 | - | TRBV2 | TRBD1
TGTGCCAGTAGTGTCACCCGCGACAGGGCGGGGGAGCAGTACTTC | CASSVTRDRAGEQYF | TRBJ2-7 | - | TRBV19 | -
TGTGCCAGCAGTCTAATGGCCTCGGGGTATGGCTACACCTTC | CASSLMASGYGYTF | TRBJ1-2 | - | TRBV7-9 | -
TGTGCCAGCAGTTCCCCCGGGGGTGGGGATGCGAAAGCTTTCTTT | CASSSPGGGDAKAFF | TRBJ1-1 | once | TRBV28 | -
TGTGCCAGCAGAGGAGGGTGGGCGGACACCATATATTTT | CASRGGWADTIYF | TRBJ1-3 | - | TRBV6-5 | -
TGTGCCACCAGTGCAGGGCGGGGGAGCACAGATACGCAGTATTTT | CATSAGRGSTDTQYF | TRBJ2-3 | - | TRBV24-1 | TRBD2
TGTGCCTCCCTGTGGGACAGGGGAAGCTATGGCTACACCTTC | CASLWDRGSYGYTF | TRBJ1-2 | - | TRBV28 | TRBD1
TGTGCCTGGAGTATATATGGGACAGGGGCCCACGAGCAGTACTTC | CAWSIYGTGAHEQYF | TRBJ2-7 | - | TRBV30 | TRBD1
TGTGCCAGCAGTGGACGTACTAGCGGGGGGATGCAAGAGACCCAGTACTTC | CASSGRTSGGMQETQYF | TRBJ2-5 | - | TRBV6-4 | TRBD2
TGTGCCAGCAGTCTGTCGACAGCACGGCAGCCCCAGCATTTT | CASSLSTARQPQHF | TRBJ1-5 | - | TRBV27 | -
TGTGCCAGCAGTTTAGTCGGGGAGACCCAGTACTTC | CASSLVGETQYF | TRBJ2-5 | - | TRBV28 | -
TGTGCCAGCAGGTCACAGGGGGCCGGTGGCTACACCTTC | CASRSQGAGGYTF | TRBJ1-2 | once | TRBV2 | TRBD1
TGTGCCAGCAGGCGAGGGACTAGCGGGGGGGTTCATGAGCAGTTCTTC | CASRRGTSGGVHEQFF | TRBJ2-1 | - | TRBV2 | TRBD2
TGTGCCAGCTCACAGGACAGGGGGCGGTGGATTGGCTACACCTTC | CASSQDRGRWIGYTF | TRBJ1-2 | - | TRBV18 | TRBD1
TGTGCCAGCTCGTCGGACAGGGGGCGCAGCTATGGCTACACCTTC | CASSSDRGRSYGYTF | TRBJ1-2 | - | TRBV18 | TRBD1
TGTGCCAGCAGCTTAGCCGTCCTAGGGGAAGGTTCACCCCTCCACTTT | CASSLAVLGEGSPLHF | TRBJ1-6 | - | TRBV7-9 | -
TGCGCCAGCAGCCCGAGGGCAGGTAGCACCGGGGAGCTGTTTTTT | CASSPRAGSTGELFF | TRBJ2-2 | - | TRBV5-1 | -
TGTGCCAGCTCTTCTGACAGGGGCTCTAATGAAAAACTGTTTTTT | CASSSDRGSNEKLFF | TRBJ1-4 | - | TRBV18 | TRBD1
TGTGCCAGCAGCTTAGAGGGGCCTGCTAGCAATGAGCAGTTCTTC | CASSLEGPASNEQFF | TRBJ2-1 | - | TRBV7-2 | -
TGTGCCAGCAGCGGACCGGGACTAGCTCTCGCAGATACGCAGTATTTT | CASSGPGLALADTQYF | TRBJ2-3 | - | TRBV9 | TRBD2
TGTGCCAGCTCACCGGGACAGCGCTCTGGAAACACCATATATTTT | CASSPGQRSGNTIYF | TRBJ1-3 | - | TRBV18 | TRBD1
TGTGCCACCACAGGGTTACGGACCGGGGAGCTGTTTTTT | CATTGLRTGELFF | TRBJ2-2 | - | TRBV28 | -
TGTGCCAGCAGCCGAGGGACAGGTCAGGGAGTTGGCGAGCAGTTCTTC | CASSRGTGQGVGEQFF | TRBJ2-1 | many | TRBV7-9 | TRBD1
TGTGCCAGTAGCTTCGGGGGGGCCTGGGGTCAGCCCCAGCATTTT | CASSFGGAWGQPQHF | TRBJ1-5 | - | TRBV19 | -
TGTGCCAGCAGCGTAGGGGACAGGATTATGAACACTGAAGCTTTCTTT | CASSVGDRIMNTEAFF | TRBJ1-1 | - | TRBV9 | TRBD1
TGTGCCAGCAGTTACAAAGGGACAGATAACTACGAGCAGTACTTC | CASSYKGTDNYEQYF | TRBJ2-7 | - | TRBV6-6 | TRBD1
TGTGCCAGCAGCTTAATGGGACTAGCGGGCAATGAGCAGTTCTTC | CASSLMGLAGNEQFF | TRBJ2-1 | few | TRBV7-2 | TRBD2
TGCGCCAGCAGCTTGGCCCTACAGGGGGCGGGTGTCCTGACTTTC | CASSLALQGAGVLTF | TRBJ2-6 | - | TRBV5-1 | TRBD1
TGTGCCAGCAGCGGCTGGACTGAGGGCTACACCTTC | CASSGWTEGYTF | TRBJ1-2 | few | TRBV5-4 | -
TGTGCCAGCAGCCAAGGCCGGGGGTCTGAAGCTTTCTTT | CASSQGRGSEAFF | TRBJ1-1 | - | TRBV3-1/TRBV3-2 | -
TGTGCCAGCTCACCTAGACTCGGGGGCGCGACCTGGACAGGGCGTAGTGAAGCTTTCTTT | CASSPRLGGATWTGRSEAFF | TRBJ1-1 | few | TRBV18 | TRBD1